This TCR beta chain was observed in a study of CD4+ T cells in melanoma. Regarding the study as a whole: Reportedly, melanoma neoantigen-specific CD4+ T cells showed varied differentiation states. A reported correlation linked neoantigen-specific CD4+ T cells to CD8+, macrophage and B cell function.

This table comes from immunoSEQ multiplex PCR, and its TCRdb copy is limited to in-frame clones, with some not included. The data hold 12,000 to 15,000 clones, with around 70% observed a single time. The CDR3 is 13 amino acids. V lost 1 base and J 15 bases, leaving 16 bases between the germline ends. CDR1 is MGHRA and CDR2 is YSYEKL in the germline V gene. Details on this clone: Antigen unknown.

The sample was cells from a culture (not recorded whether cultured in vitro). This TCR derives from a human donor with melanoma. The rearrangement uses TRBV4-1 and TRBJ2-1; perhaps TRBD2 as D (5 bases). The CDR3 DNA follows: TGCGCCAGCAGCCAAGTTAGAGGCATGAGGGCGTTCTTC. Its translation is CASSQVRGMRAFF.